A single sample is the source of the 14 T cell receptor beta chains below, sequenced in a study of radiotherapy plus CTLA-4 blockade in lung cancer. Measured with immunoSEQ multiplex PCR; TCRdb has only the in-frame clones, and not every one. The profile shows about 73,000 clones, roughly 87% of them singletons. The specimen comprised peripheral blood, sampled from a patient treated with radiotherapy plus ipilimumab. These receptors were obtained from a human donor with non-small cell lung cancer that progressed on radiotherapy plus ipilimumab.

This chain joins TRBV5-1 and TRBJ2-5, with 12 nucleotides matching TRBD2. The J call is doubtful: the DNA matches TRBJ2-7 better. Germline CDR1 and CDR2: SGHRS and YFSETQ. The CDR3 loop spans 17 amino acids. The CDR3 DNA sequence: TGCGCCAGCAGCTTGACGCTAGCGGGAGGGTTAGGTTACGAGCAGTACTTC. It yields the protein CASSLTLAGGLGYEQYF.

CDR3 residues: CAGGWAYEQYV. The CDR3, as DNA: TGTGCCGGGGGGTGGGCCTACGAGCAGTACGTC. The V call is TRBV2, the J call TRBJ2-7, with D maybe TRBD2 (6 bases). The CDR3 loop spans 11 amino acids. Looked up from germline, CDR1 is SNHLY and CDR2 is FYNNEI. Between the trimmed V and J ends, which lost 11 bases and 2 bases, there was a span of 10 bases.

The rearrangement links TRBV7-2 to TRBJ2-3; 7 bases map to TRBD2. Germline V gene lookup returns CDR1 SGHTA and CDR2 FQGNSA. The CDR3 spans 16 residues. Trimming at V came to 6 bases and at J to 4 bases, leaving 13 bases not matched to a gene. CDR3 protein: CASRISAGRAADTQYF. The CDR3 DNA reads as TGTGCCAGCAGAATTAGCGCTGGGAGGGCCGCAGATACGCAGTATTTT.

J is TRBJ2-3 and V is TRBV9; no firm D call. The germline V gene encodes CDR1 SGDLS and CDR2 YYNGEE. Trimming took off 4 bases at V and 3 bases at J, with 6 bases between the two ends. This CDR3 region has 12 residues. CDR3 sequence (DNA): TGTGCCAGCAGCCCCACTACAGATACGCAGTATTTT. It encodes CASSPTTDTQYF.

The chain couples TRBV2 to TRBJ1-2; D call uncertain. Germline loops: CDR1 SNHLY, CDR2 FYNNEI. The V end was cut by 1 base, the J end by 4 bases, with 1 base between. The CDR3 has 11 amino acids. The chain's CDR3 is CASSEVYGYTF. The DNA for the CDR3 is TGTGCCAGCAGTGAAGTCTATGGCTACACCTTC.

The chain has TRBV20-1 and TRBJ2-1; no reliable D call. Germline V gene sequence: CDR1 DFQATT, CDR2 SNEGSKA (reference sequence). This CDR3 is 10 amino acids long. Trimming shortened V by 8 bases and J by 9 bases, and 11 bases separated the two germline ends. This CDR3 is CSSGIGEQFF. In DNA, the CDR3 is TGCAGTTCCGGCATCGGTGAGCAGTTCTTC.

Only a few counts were recorded for this clone. This sequence joins TRBV7-3 and TRBJ2-3, with D hard to call. The V end lost 1 base, the J end lost 2 bases, and 10 bases lay between the germline ends. CDR1 and CDR2 from the germline V gene are SGHTA and FQGTGA. CDR3 length equals 15 residues. The CDR3 loop is CASSLMGMNTDTQYF. CDR3 coding DNA: TGTGCCAGCAGCTTAATGGGGATGAACACAGATACGCAGTATTTT.

V gene TRBV9 combines with J gene TRBJ2-1, with 7 bases lining up with TRBD2. The germline V gene encodes CDR1 SGDLS and CDR2 YYNGEE. This CDR3 comprises 14 residues. With V trimmed by 0 bases and J by 6 bases, 3 bases remained unmatched. The CDR3 protein is CASSVGGGTNEQFF. CDR3 bases: TGTGCCAGCAGCGTAGGGGGAGGGACCAATGAGCAGTTCTTC.

The sample holds a few counts of this clone. The CDR3 sequence is CASSPQGRQETQYF. The CDR3 bases are TGTGCCAGCAGCCCACAGGGAAGGCAAGAGACCCAGTACTTC. The V and J genes are TRBV11-2 and TRBJ2-5, with D possibly TRBD1 on 6 matching bases. The germline V and J ends were trimmed by 5 bases and 2 bases, with 12 bases remaining between them. Germline V gene data show CDR1 as SGHAT and CDR2 as FQNNGV. The CDR3 spans 14 residues.

The chain carries TRBV29-1 and TRBJ2-7, with D perhaps matching TRBD1 or TRBD2 (5 bases each). V lost 4 bases and J lost 2, with 9 bases in between. CDR1 is SQVTM, CDR2 ANQGSEA, per germline. The CDR3 length is 12 residues. The CDR3 here is CSVVRGAYEQYF. The CDR3 DNA follows: TGCAGCGTTGTAAGGGGAGCCTACGAGCAGTACTTC.

This rearrangement joins TRBV28 to TRBJ1-2, with TRBD1 matching over 8 bases. Germline V CDR1 and CDR2: MDHEN, SYDVKM. The CDR3 extends over 14 amino acids. With V trimmed by 2 bases and J by 4 bases, 3 bases remained unmatched. The CDR3 DNA reads as TGTGCCAGCAGTTTAGGACAGGGCCTCTATGGCTACACCTTC. Translated: CASSLGQGLYGYTF.

The CDR3 DNA is TGTGCCAGCAGCAGAGGGTCAACCTACGAGCAGTACTTC. It encodes CASSRGSTYEQYF. The chain recombines TRBV5-8 with TRBJ2-7, with D maybe TRBD2 (5 bases). Per the germline V gene, CDR1 is SGHTS and CDR2 is YDEGEE. This CDR3 region has 13 residues. V was cut by 4 bases and J by 2 bases, with 10 bases left in between.

The rearrangement uses TRBV7-2 and TRBJ2-7, with 13 bases identical to TRBD2. Germline V gives CDR1 SGHTA, CDR2 FQGNSA. J gave up 4 bases and V 5 bases, and 5 bases lay outside the gene matches. This CDR3 has 15 amino acids. CDR3 amino acids: CASSLWTSGSYEQYF. Written as DNA, the CDR3 is TGTGCCAGCAGCCTATGGACTAGCGGGAGTTACGAGCAGTACTTC.

The chain carries TRBV7-9 and TRBJ1-5, with a tentative D call TRBD1 (5 bases). V dropped 5 bases and J dropped 3 bases, with 11 bases sitting between them. In germline, CDR1 is SEHNR, CDR2 FQNEAQ (reference sequence). The CDR3 covers 14 residues. The CDR3 is CASSPDSLNQPQHF. The CDR3 coding sequence is TGTGCCAGCAGCCCCGACAGCCTCAATCAGCCCCAGCATTTT.